These 19 T cell receptor beta chains were all obtained from the same sample, sequenced in a study of cytomegalovirus exposure and HLA in healthy donors. The PCR made use of 60 Vbeta and 13 Jbeta primers. The method was immunoSEQ multiplex PCR; TCRdb's version includes in-frame clones alone and lacks a portion of them. The sample totals 45,000 to 60,000 clones. Sequenced material: PBMCs. Every receptor here comes from a male donor in good health and CMV-seronegative.

This chain links TRBV9 with TRBJ1-2; D remains unclear. CDR1 and CDR2 from the germline V gene are SGDLS and YYNGEE. V lost 3 bases, J lost 4 bases, and 7 bases lay in between. This CDR3 region has 12 residues. CDR3: CASSADTYGYTF. CDR3 DNA: TGTGCCAGCAGCGCAGACACCTATGGCTACACCTTC.

V usage is TRBV6-5 and J usage is TRBJ2-7; 11 bases line up with TRBD2. V trimming: 6 bases; J trimming: 1 base; junction bases outside the gene matches: 2. Germline V gene sequence: CDR1 MNHEY, CDR2 SVGAGI. The CDR3 spans 14 residues. CDR3 in DNA: TGTGCCAGCAGAGGGACTAGCGGATCCTACGAGCAGTACTTC. It translates to CASRGTSGSYEQYF.

V is TRBV5-4 and J is TRBJ2-7; 10 bases match TRBD1. J lost 4 bases, V lost 3 bases, and 4 bases had no gene match. This CDR3 comprises 14 residues. From germline, CDR1 is SGHNT and CDR2 YYREEE (reference sequence). CDR3 DNA sequence: TGTGCCAGCAGCTGGGGGGACAGGGGTTACGAGCAGTACTTC. Translation: CASSWGDRGYEQYF.

V gene TRBV4-1 combines with J gene TRBJ1-3; D unclear. The CDR3 covers 16 residues. Germline CDR1 MGHRA, CDR2 YSYEKL. The germline V and J ends were trimmed by 0 bases and 1 base, with 10 bases remaining between them. CDR3 protein: CASSQESAVSGNTIYF. CDR3 in DNA: TGCGCCAGCAGCCAAGAATCGGCGGTATCTGGAAACACCATATATTTT.

The chain couples TRBV7-9 to TRBJ1-5; 8 nucleotides agree with TRBD1. Looked up from germline, CDR1 is SEHNR and CDR2 is FQNEAQ (reference sequence). J gave up 7 bases and V 3 bases, and 8 bases lay outside the gene matches. The CDR3 has 15 residues. CDR3 residues: CASSFDGQGAQPQHF. In nucleotides, the CDR3 is TGTGCCAGCAGCTTTGATGGACAGGGCGCCCAGCCCCAGCATTTT.

The chain has TRBV7-6 and TRBJ1-6, with D perhaps matching TRBD1 (6 bases). V was trimmed by 6 bases and J by 11 bases, leaving 14 bases between them. Germline V lookup: CDR1 SGHVS, CDR2 FNYEAQ. CDR3 size: 13 residues. For the CDR3, the DNA is TGTGCCAGCAGTCGAAACAGGGAGACACCCCTCCACTTT. Translating gives CASSRNRETPLHF.

This chain uses TRBV4-3 with TRBJ2-2; 10 nucleotides match TRBD2. V lost 4 bases to trimming and J lost 7 bases; unmatched junction nucleotides: 6. CDR1 is LGHNA, CDR2 YSLEER, per germline. The CDR3 runs 15 residues. The CDR3 sequence: CASSRSGGGSGELFF. The CDR3 region has the DNA TGCGCCAGCAGCCGCAGCGGGGGGGGAAGCGGGGAGCTGTTTTTT.

The chain joins TRBV5-1 to TRBJ1-1; 8 nucleotides match TRBD1. Looked up from germline, CDR1 is SGHRS and CDR2 is YFSETQ. The CDR3 extends over 17 amino acids. The trim removed 2 bases at V and 5 bases at J, leaving 14 bases unmatched. The CDR3 DNA reads as TGCGCCAGCAGCTTATGGCAGGGGGCCGAAATGCGGACTGAAGCTTTCTTT. Its translation is CASSLWQGAEMRTEAFF.

The J gene is TRBJ2-5, the V gene TRBV30; TRBD1 matches at 9 bases. The trim removed 2 bases at V and 5 bases at J, leaving 6 bases unmatched. The CDR3 is 14 amino acids. Looked up from germline, CDR1 is GTSNPN and CDR2 is SVGIG (reference sequence). The CDR3, as DNA: TGTGCCTGGAGTTCCGGACAGGGGTGGGAGACCCAGTACTTC. Amino acids: CAWSSGQGWETQYF.

The genes are TRBV5-6 and TRBJ2-2, with D possibly being TRBD1 (5 bases). The CDR3 spans 16 residues. Germline-derived CDR1 and CDR2 are SGHDT and YYEEEE. V dropped 0 bases and J dropped 4 bases, with 13 bases sitting between them. Written as DNA, the CDR3 is TGTGCCAGCAGCTTGGCCCGCAGGGATGGCACCGGGGAGCTGTTTTTT. It translates to CASSLARRDGTGELFF.

The rearrangement joins TRBV5-1 to TRBJ2-7, with 7 positions matching TRBD1. V was pared by 4 bases and J by 2 bases, with 6 bases of the junction left unmatched. This CDR3 spans 14 amino acids. Germline loops: CDR1 SGHRS, CDR2 YFSETQ. CDR3 region: CASSGDSQAYEQYF. The CDR3 nucleotides read TGCGCCAGCAGCGGGGACAGCCAGGCCTACGAGCAGTACTTC.

The rearrangement uses TRBV2 and TRBJ1-5; D is ambiguous. CDR1 and CDR2 (germline): SNHLY, FYNNEI. CDR3 size: 14 residues. V dropped 10 bases and J dropped 8 bases, with 21 bases sitting between them. As DNA, the CDR3 is TGTGCCACCAACCTCGGCTTGGGCTCCGAGCCCCAGCATTTT. Protein product: CATNLGLGSEPQHF.

The chain joins TRBV6-6 to TRBJ1-5, with a tentative D call TRBD1 (6 bases). Germline V gives CDR1 MNHNY, CDR2 SVGAGI (reference sequence). This CDR3 region has 16 residues. The V end was cut by 4 bases, the J end by 3 bases, with 16 bases between. The CDR3 nucleotides are TGTGCCAGCAGTTTCCCCCATAGGACAGACAATCAGCCCCAGCATTTT. Translated: CASSFPHRTDNQPQHF.

The chain recombines TRBV30 with TRBJ1-5; D gene uncertain. The CDR3 is 15 residues long. Trimming cost V 2 bases and J 0 bases, with 11 bases left between them. The germline CDR1 and CDR2 sequences are GTSNPN and SVGIG (reference sequence). DNA of the CDR3: TGTGCCTGGAGTAAAGACGGGATTAGCAATCAGCCCCAGCATTTT. Protein product: CAWSKDGISNQPQHF. Combining the CDR3 with reference TRBV30 and TRBJ1-5 gives the whole variable domain SQTIHQWPATLVQPVGSPLSLECTVEGTSNPNLYWYRQAAGRGLQLLFYSVGIGQISSEVPQNLSASRPQDRQFILSSKKLLLSDSGFYLCAWSKDGISNQPQHFGDGTRLSIL.

A note on this clone: The sample has other DNA sequences that encode this CDR3 too. The chain uses TRBV30 and TRBJ1-6; no clear D gene. CDR1 is GTSNPN and CDR2 is SVGIG in the germline V gene (reference sequence). V dropped 0 bases and J dropped 7 bases, with 7 bases sitting between them. CDR3 length: 13 residues. The CDR3 sequence: CAWSVRGNSPLHF. The CDR3 nucleotides read TGTGCCTGGAGTGTACGGGGAAATTCACCCCTCCACTTT.

The V call is TRBV5-4, the J call TRBJ2-7; D ambiguous. Trimming removed 2 bases from V and 5 bases from J, with 5 bases in between. The germline gives CDR1 SGHNT, CDR2 YYREEE (reference sequence). The CDR3 runs to 11 residues. The chain's CDR3 is CASSLTDEQYF. CDR3 sequence (DNA): TGTGCCAGCAGCTTAACAGACGAGCAGTACTTC.

Here the CDR3 DNA reads TGTGCCAGCAGTGGGACAGCCACAGATACGCAGTATTTT. Translation gives CASSGTATDTQYF. The chain combines TRBV7-6 with TRBJ2-3; 7 nucleotides agree with TRBD1. V lost 6 bases to trimming and J lost 2 bases; unmatched junction nucleotides: 2. This CDR3 spans 13 amino acids. The V gene's germline CDR1 is SGHVS and CDR2 FNYEAQ.

The chain employs TRBV6-6 and TRBJ2-7; a possible D gene is TRBD1 (5 bases). V shed 2 bases and J shed 2 bases, with 16 bases lying between them. Germline V lookup: CDR1 MNHNY, CDR2 SVGAGI (reference sequence). The CDR3 covers 16 residues. The CDR3 loop is CASSYADAKGPYEQYF. Here the CDR3 DNA reads TGTGCCAGCAGTTACGCGGACGCTAAGGGGCCCTACGAGCAGTACTTC.

This chain links TRBV7-2 with TRBJ2-3; 13 bases are a match to TRBD2. Germline CDR1 and CDR2: SGHTA and FQGNSA. The length of the CDR3 is 17 residues. Trimming at V came to 5 bases and at J to 3 bases, leaving 8 bases not matched to a gene. The chain's CDR3 is CASSRLAGGLSTDTQYF. CDR3 coding DNA: TGTGCCAGCAGCAGACTAGCGGGGGGCCTTAGTACAGATACGCAGTATTTT.